This T cell receptor beta chain was captured by sequencing in a study of PD-1 blockade in classical Hodgkin lymphoma. This clone was counted only a few times. The CDR3 has 18 amino acids. Germline values: CDR1 SGDLS, CDR2 YYNGEE. The junction had 12 bases not matched to a gene; V was cut back by 5 bases and J by 2 bases. Here immunoSEQ multiplex PCR was the method, and the copy in TCRdb shows in-frame clones only, minus some. The table has fewer than 20,000 clones, about 65% seen once. The time point is: cycle 4 day 1 (C4D1), after less than seven weeks of nivolumab. Every one of the patients relapsed after autologous stem cell transplantation (brentuximab vedotin exposure was variable).

V usage is TRBV9 and J usage is TRBJ2-6; 8 bases fit TRBD1. The receptor was isolated from a human donor with classical Hodgkin lymphoma. The specimen comprised peripheral blood mononuclear cells (PBMCs), sampled before the fourth cycle of nivolumab. The CDR3 region has the DNA TGTGCCAGCAGTGATAAACAGGGGGAACTCACTGGGGCCAACGTCCTGACTTTC. Amino acid sequence: CASSDKQGELTGANVLTF.